This TCR beta chain was sequenced for a study of identical twins. This clonotype was observed a handful of times. TCRdb passed the 5' RACE reads through MiXCR, listing each CDR3 protein once. The data hold about 520,000 distinct CDR3 sequences, with less than 25% observed a single time. Germline V lookup: CDR1 ENHRY, CDR2 SYGVKD. With 2 bases removed from V and 4 bases from J, the gap between germline ends came to 11 bases. The CDR3 contains 14 residues. The same specimen was also included in a second study, on T cells expressing NK-cell markers.

The clonotype comes from a woman aged 18 to 35 in good health. Sequencing was carried out using CD4+ T cells sorted from blood. The rearrangement links TRBV10-3 to TRBJ2-5, with D perhaps TRBD1 (6 bases). Here the CDR3 reads CAISERTVGETQYF. DNA of the CDR3: TGTGCCATCAGTGAGAGGACAGTAGGAGAGACCCAGTACTTC.